The 4 T cell receptor beta chains reported below all come from one sample, sequenced in a study of T cell repertoires in cytomegalovirus infection. TCRdb reprocessed the reads with MiXCR, giving one entry per CDR3 protein. The data contain some 230,000 distinct CDR3 sequences, roughly 22% of them singletons. Sequences were obtained from CD8+ T cells from PBMCs. Every receptor here comes from a human donor in good health (CMV status not recorded). Some clones in this sample may be carry-over from other donors' samples.

This clonotype has just a few counts. The gene calls are TRBV5-4 and TRBJ2-1, with 10 bases matching TRBD2. With V trimmed by 0 bases and J by 7 bases, 13 bases remained unmatched. The CDR3 is 18 amino acids. Per the germline V gene, CDR1 is SGHNT and CDR2 is YYREEE (reference sequence). The CDR3 region is CASSLEASGGLGGNEQFF. CDR3 coding DNA: TGTGCCAGCAGCTTGGAGGCTAGCGGGGGACTTGGCGGGAATGAGCAGTTCTTC.

V is TRBV7-6 and J is TRBJ1-1; the D is unclear. Deletions cut 5 bases from V and 4 bases from J, with 11 bases between. The CDR3 has 13 residues. Germline values: CDR1 SGHVS, CDR2 FNYEAQ. CDR3 residues: CASSLTVGTEAFF. The CDR3, as DNA: TGTGCCAGCAGCCTAACAGTGGGCACTGAAGCTTTCTTT.

This sequence joins TRBV29-1 and TRBJ1-4; a weak D match, TRBD1 (5 bases). Deletions cut 2 bases from V and 0 bases from J, with 16 bases between. This CDR3 has 17 amino acids. Germline V CDR1 and CDR2: SQVTM, ANQGSEA. The CDR3 DNA sequence: TGCAGCGTTGAAACAGGTCTTCAGGGTGCAACTAATGAAAAACTGTTTTTT. This translates into CSVETGLQGATNEKLFF.

As concerns this clonotype: A read error may be the cause here, since a much bigger clone is one base away. The chain joins TRBV3-1 to TRBJ1-1, with no clear D. The germline V gene has CDR1 LGHDT and CDR2 YNNKEL (reference sequence). This CDR3 is 14 amino acids long. CDR3 in amino acids: CVSSQYPSNTEAFF. The CDR3 DNA reads TGTGTCAGCAGCCAGTATCCATCGAACACTGAAGCTTTCTTT.